This TCR beta chain was obtained from a study of shared clonotypes between healthy human individuals. Terminally differentiated effector memory CD45RA+ cells were left out of the naive CD8 fraction, which was CD45RO-negative and positively selected for CCR7. This clone was detected once. V was pared by 4 bases and J by 5 bases, with 24 bases between. This CDR3 contains 17 residues. Germline V gene lookup returns CDR1 MDHEN and CDR2 SYDVKM. For sorted subsets, 200 ng DNA per replicate equaled about 30,000 T cell genomes. Sequenced by immunoSEQ multiplex PCR; TCRdb stores in-frame clones only, minus some. The profile shows millions of clones, about 95% of them singletons.

The sample comprised naive CD8+ T cells sorted from blood. The origin of this receptor is a man aged 18 to 30 in good health. The rearrangement joins TRBV28 to TRBJ2-7, with D possibly being TRBD2 (5 bases). The CDR3 sequence is CASSSPSFFEGDDEQYF. The CDR3 region has the DNA TGTGCCAGCAGTTCCCCGTCCTTTTTCGAGGGAGACGACGAGCAGTACTTC.